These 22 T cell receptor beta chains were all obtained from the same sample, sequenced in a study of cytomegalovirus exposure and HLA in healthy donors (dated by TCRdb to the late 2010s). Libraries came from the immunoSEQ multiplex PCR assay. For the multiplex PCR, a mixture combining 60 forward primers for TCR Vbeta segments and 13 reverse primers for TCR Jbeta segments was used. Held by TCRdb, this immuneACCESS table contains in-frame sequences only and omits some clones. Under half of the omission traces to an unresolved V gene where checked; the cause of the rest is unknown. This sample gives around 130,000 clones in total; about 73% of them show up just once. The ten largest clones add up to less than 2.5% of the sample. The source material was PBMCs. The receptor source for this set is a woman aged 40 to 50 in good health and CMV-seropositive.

CDR3 bases: TGTGCCAGCAGCCGACAGGGGGCGGTTGGCTACACCTTC. Its protein product is CASSRQGAVGYTF. The chain joins TRBV5-4 to TRBJ1-2; TRBD1 matches 10 bases. V trimming: 4 bases; J trimming: 7 bases; junction bases outside the gene matches: 4. Germline assignment: CDR1 SGHNT and CDR2 YYREEE (reference sequence). The CDR3 consists of 13 residues.

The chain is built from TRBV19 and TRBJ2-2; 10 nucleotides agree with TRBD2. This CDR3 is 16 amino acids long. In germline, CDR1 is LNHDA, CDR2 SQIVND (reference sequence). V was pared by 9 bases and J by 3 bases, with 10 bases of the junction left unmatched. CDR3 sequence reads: CASRPSGLADTGELFF. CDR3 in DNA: TGTGCCAGCCGCCCCTCAGGACTAGCGGACACCGGGGAGCTGTTTTTT.

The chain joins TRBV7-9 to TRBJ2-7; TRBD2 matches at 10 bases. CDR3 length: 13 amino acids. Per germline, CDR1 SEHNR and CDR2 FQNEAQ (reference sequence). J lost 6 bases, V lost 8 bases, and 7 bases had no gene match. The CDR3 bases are TGTGCCAGCGAGCTAGCGGGGGAGAGCGAGCAGTACTTC. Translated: CASELAGESEQYF.

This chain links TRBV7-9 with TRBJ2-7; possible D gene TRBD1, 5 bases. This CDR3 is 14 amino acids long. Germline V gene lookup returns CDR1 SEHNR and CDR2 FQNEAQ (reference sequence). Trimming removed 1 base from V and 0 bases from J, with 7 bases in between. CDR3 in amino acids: CASSLGGTSYEQYF. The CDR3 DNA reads TGTGCCAGCAGCTTAGGGGGCACCTCCTACGAGCAGTACTTC.

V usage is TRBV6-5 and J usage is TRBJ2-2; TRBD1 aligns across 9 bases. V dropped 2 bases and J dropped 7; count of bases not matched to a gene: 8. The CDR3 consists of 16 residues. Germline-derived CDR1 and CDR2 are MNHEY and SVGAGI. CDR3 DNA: TGTGCCAGCAGTTACACCCGGGACAGGGTTATCGGGGAGCTGTTTTTT. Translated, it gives CASSYTRDRVIGELFF.

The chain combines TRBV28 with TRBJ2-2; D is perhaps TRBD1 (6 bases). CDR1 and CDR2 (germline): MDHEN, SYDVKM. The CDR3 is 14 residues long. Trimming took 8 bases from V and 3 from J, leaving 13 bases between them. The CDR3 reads CASSGQPYTGELFF. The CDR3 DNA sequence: TGTGCCAGCTCCGGACAGCCTTACACCGGGGAGCTGTTTTTT.

CDR3 in DNA: TGCGCCAGCAGCTCCCTAGCGGGGGCCGGGAGAAATGAGCAGTTCTTC. It codes for CASSSLAGAGRNEQFF. The chain recombines TRBV5-1 with TRBJ2-1; 10 bases line up with TRBD2. The germline V gene has CDR1 SGHRS and CDR2 YFSETQ. The CDR3 spans 16 residues. The V gene end was trimmed by 3 bases and the J gene end by 7 bases; junction bases not matched to a gene: 10.

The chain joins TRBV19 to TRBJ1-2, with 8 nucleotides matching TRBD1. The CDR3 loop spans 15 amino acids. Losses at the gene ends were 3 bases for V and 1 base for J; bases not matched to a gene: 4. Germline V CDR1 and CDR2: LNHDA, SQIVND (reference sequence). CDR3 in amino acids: CASSMPGGSNYGYTF. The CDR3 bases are TGTGCCAGTAGTATGCCAGGGGGCAGTAACTATGGCTACACCTTC. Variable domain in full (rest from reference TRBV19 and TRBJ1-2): DGGITQSPKYLFRKEGQNVTLSCEQNLNHDAMYWYRQDPGQGLRLIYYSQIVNDFQKGDIAEGYSVSREKKESFPLTVTSAQKNPTAFYLCASSMPGGSNYGYTFGSGTRLTVV.

The CDR3 sequence is CASSLKSQGTYGYTF. The CDR3 bases are TGTGCCAGCAGTTTAAAATCACAGGGGACCTATGGCTACACCTTC. The V gene is TRBV28, the J gene TRBJ1-2, with 7 positions matching TRBD1. The CDR3 loop spans 15 amino acids. Trimming cost V 2 bases and J 4 bases; bases outside gene matches: 7. Germline CDR1 reads MDHEN; CDR2 reads SYDVKM.

For the CDR3, the DNA is TGTGCCAGTAGTCCAGGTAGCGGGAGGGCCGGCGAGACCCAGTACTTC. Encoded protein: CASSPGSGRAGETQYF. The V call is TRBV19, the J call TRBJ2-5; TRBD2 matches at 11 bases. Germline V gives CDR1 LNHDA, CDR2 SQIVND (reference sequence). The CDR3 is 16 amino acids. Trimming removed 5 bases from V and 5 bases from J; junction bases left unmatched: 10.

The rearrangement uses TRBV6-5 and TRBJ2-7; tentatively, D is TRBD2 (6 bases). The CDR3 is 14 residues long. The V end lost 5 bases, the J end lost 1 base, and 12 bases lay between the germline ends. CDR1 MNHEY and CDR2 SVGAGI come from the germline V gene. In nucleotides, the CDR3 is TGTGCCAGCAGTGCTGCCGGGAGTTCCTACGAGCAGTACTTC. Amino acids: CASSAAGSSYEQYF.

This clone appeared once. Written as DNA, the CDR3 is TGCGCCAGCAAGAAGGGGGAGACTAATGAAAAACTGTTTTTT. Translating gives CASKKGETNEKLFF. The chain has TRBV5-1 and TRBJ1-4; a possible D gene is TRBD1 (6 bases). Trimming took 6 bases from V and 2 from J, leaving 11 bases between them. Germline CDR1 SGHRS, CDR2 YFSETQ. CDR3 length: 14 residues.

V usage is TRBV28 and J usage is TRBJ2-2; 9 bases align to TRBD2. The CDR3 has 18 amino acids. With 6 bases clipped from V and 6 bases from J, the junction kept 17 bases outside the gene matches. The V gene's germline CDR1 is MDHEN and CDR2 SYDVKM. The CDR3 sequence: CASSNLVNSGSMSGELFF. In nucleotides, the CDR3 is TGTGCCAGCAGCAATTTAGTAAATAGCGGGAGTATGTCCGGGGAGCTGTTTTTT.

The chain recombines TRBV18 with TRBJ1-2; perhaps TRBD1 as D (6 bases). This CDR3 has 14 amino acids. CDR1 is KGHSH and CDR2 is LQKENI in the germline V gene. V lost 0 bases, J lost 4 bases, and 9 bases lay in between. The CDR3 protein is CASSPPGQTYGYTF. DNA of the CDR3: TGTGCCAGCTCACCACCCGGACAGACCTATGGCTACACCTTC.

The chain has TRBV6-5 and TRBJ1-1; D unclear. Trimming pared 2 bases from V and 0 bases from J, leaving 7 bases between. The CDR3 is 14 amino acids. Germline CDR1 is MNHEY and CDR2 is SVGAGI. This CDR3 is CASSYGSLNTEAFF. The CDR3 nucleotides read TGTGCCAGCAGTTACGGGAGTTTGAACACTGAAGCTTTCTTT.

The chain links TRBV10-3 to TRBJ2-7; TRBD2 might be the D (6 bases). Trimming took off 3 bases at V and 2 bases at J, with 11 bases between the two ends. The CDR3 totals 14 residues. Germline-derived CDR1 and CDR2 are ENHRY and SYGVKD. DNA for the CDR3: TGTGCCATCAGTGACTCCGGGGGAGCCTACGAGCAGTACTTC. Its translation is CAISDSGGAYEQYF.

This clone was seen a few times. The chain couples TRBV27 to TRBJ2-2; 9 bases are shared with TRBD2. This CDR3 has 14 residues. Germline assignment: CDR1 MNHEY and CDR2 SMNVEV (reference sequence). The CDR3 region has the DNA TGTGCTAGCGGGGGACACGCGAACACCGGGGAGCTGTTTTTT. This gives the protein CASGGHANTGELFF.

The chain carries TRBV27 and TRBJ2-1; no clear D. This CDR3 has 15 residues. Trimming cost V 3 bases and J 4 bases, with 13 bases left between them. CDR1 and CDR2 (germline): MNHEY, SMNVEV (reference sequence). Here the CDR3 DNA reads TGTGCCAGCAGTTTGGTACAGCCACAGTACAATGAGCAGTTCTTC. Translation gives CASSLVQPQYNEQFF.

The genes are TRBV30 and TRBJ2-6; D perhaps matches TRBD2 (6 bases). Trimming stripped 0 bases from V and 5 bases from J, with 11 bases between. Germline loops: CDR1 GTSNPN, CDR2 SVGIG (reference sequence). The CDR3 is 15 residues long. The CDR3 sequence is CAWSVTGGRANVLTF. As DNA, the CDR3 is TGTGCCTGGAGTGTAACGGGCGGGAGGGCCAACGTCCTGACTTTC.

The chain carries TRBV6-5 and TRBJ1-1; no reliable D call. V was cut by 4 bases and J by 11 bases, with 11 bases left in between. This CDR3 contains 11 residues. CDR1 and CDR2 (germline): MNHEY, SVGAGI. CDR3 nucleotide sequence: TGTGCCAGCAGTTCCGGAGTGCGGGCTTTCTTT. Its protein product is CASSSGVRAFF.

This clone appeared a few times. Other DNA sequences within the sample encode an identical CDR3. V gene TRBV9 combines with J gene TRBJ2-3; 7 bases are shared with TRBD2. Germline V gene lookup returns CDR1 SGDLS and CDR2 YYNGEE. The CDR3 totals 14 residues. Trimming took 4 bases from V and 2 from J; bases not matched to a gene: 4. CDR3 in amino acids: CASSWDYHTDTQYF. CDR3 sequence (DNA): TGTGCCAGCAGCTGGGACTACCACACAGATACGCAGTATTTT.

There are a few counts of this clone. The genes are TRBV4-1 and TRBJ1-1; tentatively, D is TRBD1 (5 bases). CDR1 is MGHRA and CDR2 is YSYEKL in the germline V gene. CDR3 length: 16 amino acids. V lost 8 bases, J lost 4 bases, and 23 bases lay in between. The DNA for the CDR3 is TGCGCCAGCCTCCCCGGAGCAGGCGGGGGTAGCACTGAAGCTTTCTTT. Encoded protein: CASLPGAGGGSTEAFF.